This T cell receptor beta chain stems from a study of T cells after posttransplantation cyclophosphamide. Study-wide points: Donor-recipient repertoire similarity was low at 1-2 months, rising over year one. Tissue-infiltrating T cells from skin or gut overlapped little with blood T cells. TRB clonality was highly associated with recipient CMV seropositivity and reactivation.

This related bone marrow graft donor gave peripheral blood on the day of marrow donation. This clone was observed once. Its matching antigen is unknown. The CDR3 loop spans 12 amino acids. Germline-derived CDR1 and CDR2 are SNHLY and FYNNEI. The J segment lost 8 bases and the V segment lost 6 bases, leaving 2 bases of the junction unmatched. Libraries were prepared by immunoSEQ multiplex PCR; TCRdb keeps only in-frame clonotypes and omits some of them. The sample contains 12,000 to 15,000 clones, 76% of which appear only once. The receptor was derived from a man in his fifties or sixties. The chain employs TRBV2 and TRBJ2-1; TRBD1 matches 9 bases. Sequencing was carried out using memory CD4+ T cells sorted from PBMCs. In DNA, the CDR3 is TGTGCCAGCAGGGACAGGGGAGATGAGCAGTTCTTC. This encodes CASRDRGDEQFF.